The T cell receptor beta chain under discussion was sequenced for a study of synovial regulatory T cells in juvenile arthritis. Whole-study context: Over five patients were on methotrexate and a few were untreated.

Findings and limits, study-wide: Compared with other blood Treg cells, inflammation-associated Treg cells had reduced TCR diversity. Synovial Teff and blood CPL repertoires partially overlapped with iaTreg TCR repertoires, which were largely patient-private.

Libraries were prepared by immunoSEQ multiplex PCR; TCRdb keeps only in-frame clonotypes and omits some of them. The table counts about 10,000 clones; 0.9% to 1.4% lies in the top ten. Germline loops: CDR1 SNHLY, CDR2 FYNNEI. This CDR3 spans 11 amino acids. No DNA appears here. Points on this clone: Its cognate antigen is unknown.

This TCR was sampled from a donor younger than 30 with juvenile idiopathic arthritis. Sample: Treg cells from blood. Regarding subset: remaining (HLA-DR-negative) circulating blood Treg cells. V is TRBV2 and J is TRBJ2-1. CDR3 residues: CASSDLGDPFF.